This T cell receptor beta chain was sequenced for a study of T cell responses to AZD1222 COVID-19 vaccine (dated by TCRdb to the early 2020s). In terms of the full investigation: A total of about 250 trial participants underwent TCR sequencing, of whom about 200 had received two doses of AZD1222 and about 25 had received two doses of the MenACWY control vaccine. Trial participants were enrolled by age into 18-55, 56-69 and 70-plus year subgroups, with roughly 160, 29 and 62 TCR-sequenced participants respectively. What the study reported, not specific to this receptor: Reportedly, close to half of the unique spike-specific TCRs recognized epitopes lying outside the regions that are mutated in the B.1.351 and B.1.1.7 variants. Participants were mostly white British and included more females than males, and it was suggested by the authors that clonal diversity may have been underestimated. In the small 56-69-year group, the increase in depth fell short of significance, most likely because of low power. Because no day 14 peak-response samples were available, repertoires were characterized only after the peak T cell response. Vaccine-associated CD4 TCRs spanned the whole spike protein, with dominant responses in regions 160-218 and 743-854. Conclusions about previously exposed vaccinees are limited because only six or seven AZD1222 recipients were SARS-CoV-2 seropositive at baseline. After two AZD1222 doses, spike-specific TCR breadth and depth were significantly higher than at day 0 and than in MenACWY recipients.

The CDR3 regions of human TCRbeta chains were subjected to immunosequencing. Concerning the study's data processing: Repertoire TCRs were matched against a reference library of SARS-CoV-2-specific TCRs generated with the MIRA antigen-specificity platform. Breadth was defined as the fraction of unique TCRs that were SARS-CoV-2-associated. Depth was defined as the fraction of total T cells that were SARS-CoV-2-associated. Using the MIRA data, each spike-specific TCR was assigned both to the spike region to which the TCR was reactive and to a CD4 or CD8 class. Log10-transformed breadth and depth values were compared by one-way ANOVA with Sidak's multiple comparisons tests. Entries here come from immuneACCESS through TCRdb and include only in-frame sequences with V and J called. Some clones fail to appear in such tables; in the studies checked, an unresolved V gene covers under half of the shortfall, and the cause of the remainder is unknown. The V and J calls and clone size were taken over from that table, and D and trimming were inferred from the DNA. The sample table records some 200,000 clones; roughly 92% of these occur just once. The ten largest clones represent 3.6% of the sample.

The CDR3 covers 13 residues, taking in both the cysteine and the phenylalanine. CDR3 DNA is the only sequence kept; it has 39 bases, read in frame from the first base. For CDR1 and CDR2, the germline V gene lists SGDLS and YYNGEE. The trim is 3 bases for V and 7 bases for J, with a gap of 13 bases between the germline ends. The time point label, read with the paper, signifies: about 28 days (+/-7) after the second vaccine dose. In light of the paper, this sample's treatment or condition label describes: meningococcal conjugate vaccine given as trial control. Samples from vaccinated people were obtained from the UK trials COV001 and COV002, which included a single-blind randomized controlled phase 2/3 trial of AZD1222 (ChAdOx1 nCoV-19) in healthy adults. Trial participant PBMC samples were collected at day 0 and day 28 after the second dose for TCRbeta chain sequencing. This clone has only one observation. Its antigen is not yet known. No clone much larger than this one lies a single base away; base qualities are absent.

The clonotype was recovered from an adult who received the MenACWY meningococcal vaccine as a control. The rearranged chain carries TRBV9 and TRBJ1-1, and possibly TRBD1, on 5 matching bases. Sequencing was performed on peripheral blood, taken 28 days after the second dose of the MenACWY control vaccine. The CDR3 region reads CASSGAVGGEAFF. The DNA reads TGTGCCAGCAGCGGAGCCGTGGGGGGTGAAGCTTTCTTT. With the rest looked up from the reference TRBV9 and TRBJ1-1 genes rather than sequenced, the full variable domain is DSGVTQTPKHLITATGQRVTLRCSPRSGDLSVYWYQQSLDQGLQFLIQYYNGEERAKGNILERFSAQQFPDLHSELNLSSLELGDSALYFCASSGAVGGEAFFGQGTRLTVV.